The entry that follows covers one T cell receptor beta chain sequence. What it binds is not known. Germline trimming cut 4 bases from V and 2 bases from J; bases unmatched to any gene: 4. The CDR3 has 15 amino acids. Germline V gene sequence: CDR1 SGHRS, CDR2 YFSETQ. The data were obtained in a study of OX40 agonist ivuxolimab in advanced cancers. Overall study results and limits: On average, a greater number of expanded clones characterised CD8+ T cells relative to CD4+.

Produced via immunoSEQ multiplex PCR; TCRdb's table is partial and in-frame only. The repertoire includes tens of thousands of clones, roughly 83% of them detected once, and around 16% sits in the top ten. The receptor was isolated from an adult with an advanced solid tumor such as melanoma, head and neck, liver or kidney cancer. Material: CD4+ or CD8+ T cells sorted from blood, obtained in a trial of the OX40 agonist ivuxolimab. The chain employs TRBV5-1 and TRBJ1-1, with 11 bases fitting TRBD1. The CDR3 loop reads CASSPRTGGNTEAFF. The DNA of the CDR3 is TGCGCCAGCAGCCCTCGGACAGGGGGCAACACTGAAGCTTTCTTT.